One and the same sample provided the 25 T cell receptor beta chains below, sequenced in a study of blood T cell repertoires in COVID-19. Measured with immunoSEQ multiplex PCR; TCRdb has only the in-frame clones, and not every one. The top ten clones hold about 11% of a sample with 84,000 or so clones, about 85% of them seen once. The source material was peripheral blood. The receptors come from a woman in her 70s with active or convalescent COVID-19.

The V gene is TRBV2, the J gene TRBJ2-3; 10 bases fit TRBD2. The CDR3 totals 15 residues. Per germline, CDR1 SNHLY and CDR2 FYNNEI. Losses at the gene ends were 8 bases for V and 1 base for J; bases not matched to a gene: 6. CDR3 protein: CASLLAGLRTDTQYF. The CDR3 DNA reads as TGTGCCAGCCTACTAGCGGGACTTCGCACAGATACGCAGTATTTT. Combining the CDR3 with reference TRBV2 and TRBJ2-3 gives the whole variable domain EPEVTQTPSHQVTQMGQEVILRCVPISNHLYFYWYRQILGQKVEFLVSFYNNEISEKSEIFDDQFSVERPDGSNFTLKIRSTKLEDSAMYFCASLLAGLRTDTQYFGPGTRLTVL.

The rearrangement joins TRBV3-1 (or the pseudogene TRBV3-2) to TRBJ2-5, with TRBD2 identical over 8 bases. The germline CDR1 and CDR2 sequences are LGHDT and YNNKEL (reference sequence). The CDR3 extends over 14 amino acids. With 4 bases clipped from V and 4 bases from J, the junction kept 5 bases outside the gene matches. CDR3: CASSPGGAGETQYF. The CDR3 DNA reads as TGTGCCAGCAGCCCCGGGGGGGCCGGAGAGACCCAGTACTTC.

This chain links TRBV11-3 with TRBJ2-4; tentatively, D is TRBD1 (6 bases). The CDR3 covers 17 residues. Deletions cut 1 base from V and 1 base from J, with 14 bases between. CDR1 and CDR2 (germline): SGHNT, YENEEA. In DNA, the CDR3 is TGTGCCAGCAGCTTAGCTAATGACAGGAAGGCCAAAAACATTCAGTACTTC. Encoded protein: CASSLANDRKAKNIQYF. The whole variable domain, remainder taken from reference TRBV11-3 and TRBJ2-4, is EAGVVQSPRYKIIEKKQPVAFWCNPISGHNTLYWYLQNLGQGPELLIRYENEEAVDDSQLPKDRFSAERLKGVDSTLKIQPAELGDSAVYLCASSLANDRKAKNIQYFGAGTRLSVL.

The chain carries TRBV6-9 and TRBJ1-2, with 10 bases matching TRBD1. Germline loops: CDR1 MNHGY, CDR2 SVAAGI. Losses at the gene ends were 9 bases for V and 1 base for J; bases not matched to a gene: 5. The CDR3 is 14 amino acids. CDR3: CARRDRGYNYGYTF. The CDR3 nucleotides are TGTGCCAGGCGGGACAGGGGCTATAACTATGGCTACACCTTC.

CDR3 bases: TGTGCCAGTAGTATTTTCGTCAATCAGCCCCAGCATTTT. As protein: CASSIFVNQPQHF. This chain uses TRBV19 with TRBJ1-5; D gene uncertain. The V end lost 3 bases, the J end lost 3 bases, and 6 bases lay between the germline ends. Germline CDR1 reads LNHDA; CDR2 reads SQIVND (reference sequence). The CDR3 has 13 amino acids.

In DNA, the CDR3 is TGTGCCAGCATAGGGCGGGGGTCCACAGATACGCAGTATTTT. As protein: CASIGRGSTDTQYF. The chain links TRBV28 to TRBJ2-3; 7 nucleotides align to TRBD2. The CDR3 spans 14 residues. After removal of 7 bases from V and 2 bases from J, the junction contained 6 bases not matched to a gene. The V gene's germline CDR1 is MDHEN and CDR2 SYDVKM. The full variable domain, its missing parts supplied by reference TRBV28 and TRBJ2-3, is DVKVTQSSRYLVKRTGEKVFLECVQDMDHENMFWYRQDPGLGLRLIYFSYDVKMKEKGDIPEGYSVSREKKERFSLILESASTNQTSMYLCASIGRGSTDTQYFGPGTRLTVL.

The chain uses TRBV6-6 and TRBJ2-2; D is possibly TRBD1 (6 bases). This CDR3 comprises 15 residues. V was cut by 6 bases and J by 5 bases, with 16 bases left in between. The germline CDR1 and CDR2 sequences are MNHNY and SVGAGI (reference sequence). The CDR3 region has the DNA TGTGCCAGCAGCCGGGACAACCCGCAGACCGGGGAGCTGTTTTTT. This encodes CASSRDNPQTGELFF.

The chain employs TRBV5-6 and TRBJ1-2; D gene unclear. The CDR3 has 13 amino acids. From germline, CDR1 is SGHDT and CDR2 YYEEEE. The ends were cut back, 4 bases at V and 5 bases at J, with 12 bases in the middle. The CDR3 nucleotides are TGTGCCAGCAGCGAGCGTTTTGGTTATGGCTACACCTTC. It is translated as CASSERFGYGYTF.

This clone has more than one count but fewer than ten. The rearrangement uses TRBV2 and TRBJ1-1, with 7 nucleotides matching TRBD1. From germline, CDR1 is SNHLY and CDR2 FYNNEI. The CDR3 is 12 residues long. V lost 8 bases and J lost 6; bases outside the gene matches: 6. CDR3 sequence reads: CASLRGWSEAFF. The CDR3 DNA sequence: TGTGCCAGCCTCAGGGGGTGGTCTGAAGCTTTCTTT.

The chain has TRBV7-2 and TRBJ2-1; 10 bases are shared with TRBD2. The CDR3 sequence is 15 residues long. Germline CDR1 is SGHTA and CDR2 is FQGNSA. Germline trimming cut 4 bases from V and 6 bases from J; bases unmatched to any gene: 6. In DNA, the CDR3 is TGTGCCAGCAGCTCTCTAGCGGGGGTCGCCAATGAGCAGTTCTTC. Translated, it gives CASSSLAGVANEQFF. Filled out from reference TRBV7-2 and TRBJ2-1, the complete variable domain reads GAGVSQSPSNKVTEKGKDVELRCDPISGHTALYWYRQSLGQGLEFLIYFQGNSAPDKSGLPSDRFSAERTGGSVSTLTIQRTQQEDSAVYLCASSSLAGVANEQFFGPGTRLTVL.

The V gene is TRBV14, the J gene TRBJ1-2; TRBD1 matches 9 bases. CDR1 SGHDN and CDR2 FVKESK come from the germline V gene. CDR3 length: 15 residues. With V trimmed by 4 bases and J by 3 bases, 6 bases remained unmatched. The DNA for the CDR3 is TGTGCCAGCAGCCGGGGACAGGGCTGGGACTATGGCTACACCTTC. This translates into CASSRGQGWDYGYTF.

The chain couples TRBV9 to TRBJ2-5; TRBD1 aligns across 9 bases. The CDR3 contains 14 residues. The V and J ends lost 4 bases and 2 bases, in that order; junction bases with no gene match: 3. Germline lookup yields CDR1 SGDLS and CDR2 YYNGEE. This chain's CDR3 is CASSTGTGQETQYF. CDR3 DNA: TGTGCCAGCAGCACCGGGACAGGGCAAGAGACCCAGTACTTC.

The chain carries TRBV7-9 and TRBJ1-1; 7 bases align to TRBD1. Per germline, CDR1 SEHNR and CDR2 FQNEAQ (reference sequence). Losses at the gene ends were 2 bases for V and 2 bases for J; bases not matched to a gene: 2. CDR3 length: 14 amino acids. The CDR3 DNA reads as TGTGCCAGCAGCTTATCAGGGGGAAACACTGAAGCTTTCTTT. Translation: CASSLSGGNTEAFF.

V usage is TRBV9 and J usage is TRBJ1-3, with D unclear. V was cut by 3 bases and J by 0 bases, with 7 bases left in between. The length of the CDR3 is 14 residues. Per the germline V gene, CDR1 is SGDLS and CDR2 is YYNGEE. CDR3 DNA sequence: TGTGCCAGCAGCGCCCATGTCTCTGGAAACACCATATATTTT. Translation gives CASSAHVSGNTIYF.

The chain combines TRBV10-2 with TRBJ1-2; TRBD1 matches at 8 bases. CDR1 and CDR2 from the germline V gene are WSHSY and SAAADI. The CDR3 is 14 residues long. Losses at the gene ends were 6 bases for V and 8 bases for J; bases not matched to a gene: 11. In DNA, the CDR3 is TGCGCCAGCAGGGTGACAGGGGCAGTGAAAGGCTACACCTTC. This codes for CASRVTGAVKGYTF.

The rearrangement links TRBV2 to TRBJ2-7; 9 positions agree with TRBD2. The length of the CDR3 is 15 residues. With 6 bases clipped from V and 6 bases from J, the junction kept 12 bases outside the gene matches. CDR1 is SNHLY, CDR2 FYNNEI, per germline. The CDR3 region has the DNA TGTGCCAGCAGAGCGAGTAGCGGGGGACCCACCGAGCAGTACTTC. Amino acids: CASRASSGGPTEQYF.

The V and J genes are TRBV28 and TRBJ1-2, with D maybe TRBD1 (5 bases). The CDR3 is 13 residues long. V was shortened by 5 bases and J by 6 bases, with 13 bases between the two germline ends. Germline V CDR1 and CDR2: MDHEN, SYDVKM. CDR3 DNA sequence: TGTGCCAGCAGTGCGGACACAAACCATGGCTACACCTTC. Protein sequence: CASSADTNHGYTF.

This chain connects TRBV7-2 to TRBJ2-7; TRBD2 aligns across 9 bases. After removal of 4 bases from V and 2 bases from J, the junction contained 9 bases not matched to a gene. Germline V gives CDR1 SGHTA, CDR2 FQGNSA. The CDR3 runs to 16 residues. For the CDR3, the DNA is TGTGCCAGCAGCTCCGATGGTAGCGGGGGTGCCTACGAGCAGTACTTC. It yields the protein CASSSDGSGGAYEQYF.

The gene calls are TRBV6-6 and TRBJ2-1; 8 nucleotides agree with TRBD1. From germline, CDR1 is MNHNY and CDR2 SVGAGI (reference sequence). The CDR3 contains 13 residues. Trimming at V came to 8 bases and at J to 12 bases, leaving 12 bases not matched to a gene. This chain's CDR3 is CASDITGGGWQFF. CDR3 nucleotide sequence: TGTGCCAGCGATATTACAGGGGGTGGTTGGCAGTTCTTC.

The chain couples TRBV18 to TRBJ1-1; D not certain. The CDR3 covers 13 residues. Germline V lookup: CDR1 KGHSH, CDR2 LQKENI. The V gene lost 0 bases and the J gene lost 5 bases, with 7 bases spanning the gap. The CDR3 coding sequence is TGTGCCAGCTCACCACCGGGCCAAACTGAAGCTTTCTTT. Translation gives CASSPPGQTEAFF.

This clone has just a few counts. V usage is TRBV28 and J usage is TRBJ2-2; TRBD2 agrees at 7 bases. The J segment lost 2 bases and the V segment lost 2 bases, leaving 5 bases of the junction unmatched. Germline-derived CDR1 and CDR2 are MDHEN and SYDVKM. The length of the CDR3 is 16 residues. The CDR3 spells CASSLLGGGNTGELFF. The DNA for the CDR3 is TGTGCCAGCAGTTTACTCGGCGGGGGAAACACCGGGGAGCTGTTTTTT.

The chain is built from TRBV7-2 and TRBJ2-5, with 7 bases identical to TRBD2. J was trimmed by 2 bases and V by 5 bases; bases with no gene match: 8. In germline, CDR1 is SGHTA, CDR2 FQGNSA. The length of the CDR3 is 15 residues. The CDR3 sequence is CASSPWGGGQETQYF. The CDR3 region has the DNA TGTGCCAGCAGCCCGTGGGGCGGGGGACAAGAGACCCAGTACTTC.

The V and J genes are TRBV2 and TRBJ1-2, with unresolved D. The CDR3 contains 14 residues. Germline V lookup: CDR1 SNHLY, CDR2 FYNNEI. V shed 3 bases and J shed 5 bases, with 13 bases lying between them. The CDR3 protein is CASSDAGLLYGYTF. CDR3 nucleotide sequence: TGTGCCAGCAGTGATGCAGGTCTTTTGTATGGCTACACCTTC.

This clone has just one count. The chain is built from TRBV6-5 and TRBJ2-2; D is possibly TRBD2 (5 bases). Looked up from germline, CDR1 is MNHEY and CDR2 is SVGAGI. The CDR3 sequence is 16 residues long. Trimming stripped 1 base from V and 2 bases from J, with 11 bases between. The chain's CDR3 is CASSYFLGSNTGELFF. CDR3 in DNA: TGTGCCAGCAGTTACTTTTTGGGGAGCAACACCGGGGAGCTGTTTTTT.

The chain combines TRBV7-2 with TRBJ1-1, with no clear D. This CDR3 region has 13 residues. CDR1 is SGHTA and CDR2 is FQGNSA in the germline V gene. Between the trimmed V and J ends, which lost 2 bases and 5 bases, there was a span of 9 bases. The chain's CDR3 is CASSLREDTEAFF. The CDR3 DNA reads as TGTGCCAGCAGCTTAAGGGAGGATACTGAAGCTTTCTTT.